This T cell receptor beta chain derives from a study of blood T cell repertoires in COVID-19. Study overall: The United States, Italy and Spain provided the acute and convalescent COVID-19 samples. From T cells, B-cell-depleted T cells, or PBMCs came the material, which was cDNA or gDNA.

In the original processing: Cell counts per sample came from amplifying reference gene primers. Sequencing used immunoSEQ multiplex PCR; TCRdb keeps in-frame clones, though not all of them. D and trimming come from the DNA, and the V and J calls and clone size come from that table. The data hold under 100,000 clones, with 80% to 90% observed a single time. The CDR3 covers 14 residues. Germline CDR1 reads LNHNV; CDR2 reads YYDKDF (reference sequence). V lost 1 base and J lost 2, with 6 bases in between. This chain joins TRBV15 and TRBJ1-5; D gene unclear. What was sequenced was peripheral blood. The clonotype was recovered from a human donor in a cohort sampled during active COVID-19. The DNA of the CDR3 is TGTGCCACCAGCAGAGGTCAGGGCAATCAGCCCCAGCATTTT. Amino acids: CATSRGQGNQPQHF. The whole variable domain, filled in from reference TRBV15 and TRBJ1-5, reads DAMVIQNPRYQVTQFGKPVTLSCSQTLNHNVMYWYQQKSSQAPKLLFHYYDKDFNNEADTPDNFQSRRPNTSFCFLDIRSPGLGDTAMYLCATSRGQGNQPQHFGDGTRLSIL.